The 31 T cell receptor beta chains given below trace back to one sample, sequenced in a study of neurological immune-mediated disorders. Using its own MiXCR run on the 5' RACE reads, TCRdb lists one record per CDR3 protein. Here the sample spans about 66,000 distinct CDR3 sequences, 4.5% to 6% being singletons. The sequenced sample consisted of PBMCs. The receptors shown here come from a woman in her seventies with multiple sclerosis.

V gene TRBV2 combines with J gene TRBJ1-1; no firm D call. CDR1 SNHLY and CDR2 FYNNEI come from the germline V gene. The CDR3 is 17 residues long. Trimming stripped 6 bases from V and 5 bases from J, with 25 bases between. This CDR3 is CASRPTGKGLITTEAFF. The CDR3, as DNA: TGTGCCAGCAGGCCTACCGGGAAAGGGTTGATAACGACTGAAGCTTTCTTT.

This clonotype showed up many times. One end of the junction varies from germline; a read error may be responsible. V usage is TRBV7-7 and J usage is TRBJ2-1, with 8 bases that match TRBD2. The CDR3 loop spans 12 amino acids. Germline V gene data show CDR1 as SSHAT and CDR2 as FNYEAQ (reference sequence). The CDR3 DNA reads TGTGCTAGCAGCTCCCGGGAGGGTAGCCTGTTCTTC. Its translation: CASSSREGSLFF. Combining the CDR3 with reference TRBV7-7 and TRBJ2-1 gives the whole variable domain GAGVSQSPRYKVTKRGQDVTLRCDPISSHATLYWYQQALGQGPEFLTYFNYEAQPDKSGLPSDRFSAERPEGSISTLTIQRTEQRDSAMYRCASSSREGSLFFGPGTRLTVL.

CDR3 nucleotides: TGTGCCAGCAGCTCCCGTAGTAGCGCCCTATCGCAGTATTTT. Residues: CASSSRSSALSQYF. The chain couples TRBV7-2 to TRBJ2-3, with TRBD2 as a possible D gene (5 bases). This CDR3 spans 14 amino acids. CDR1 is SGHTA and CDR2 is FQGNSA in the germline V gene. V was clipped by 4 bases and J by 10 bases, with 18 bases between them.

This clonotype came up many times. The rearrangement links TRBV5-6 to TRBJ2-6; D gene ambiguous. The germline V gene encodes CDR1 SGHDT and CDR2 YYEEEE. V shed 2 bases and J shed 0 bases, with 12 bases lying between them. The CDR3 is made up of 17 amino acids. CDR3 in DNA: TGTGCCAGCAGCTTCCCTGGTCTCCGCTCTGGGGCCAACGTCCTGACTTTC. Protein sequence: CASSFPGLRSGANVLTF. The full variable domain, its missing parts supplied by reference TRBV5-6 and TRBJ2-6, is DAGVTQSPTHLIKTRGQQVTLRCSPKSGHDTVSWYQQALGQGPQFIFQYYEEEERQRGNFPDRFSGHQFPNYSSELNVNALLLGDSALYLCASSFPGLRSGANVLTFGAGSRLTVL.

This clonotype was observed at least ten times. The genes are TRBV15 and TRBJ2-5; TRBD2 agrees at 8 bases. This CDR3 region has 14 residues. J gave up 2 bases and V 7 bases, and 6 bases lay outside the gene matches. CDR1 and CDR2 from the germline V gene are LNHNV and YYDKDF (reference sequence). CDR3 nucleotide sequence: TGTGCCACCACGTCCGGCGGGAGGCAAGAGACCCAGTACTTC. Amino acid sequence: CATTSGGRQETQYF.

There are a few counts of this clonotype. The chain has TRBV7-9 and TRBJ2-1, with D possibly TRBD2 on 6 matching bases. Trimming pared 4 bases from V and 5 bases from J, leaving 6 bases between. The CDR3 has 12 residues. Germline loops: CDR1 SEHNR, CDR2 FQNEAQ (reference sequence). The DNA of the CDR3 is TGTGCCAGCAGCTGGGGGGACAATGAGCAGTTCTTC. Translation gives CASSWGDNEQFF.

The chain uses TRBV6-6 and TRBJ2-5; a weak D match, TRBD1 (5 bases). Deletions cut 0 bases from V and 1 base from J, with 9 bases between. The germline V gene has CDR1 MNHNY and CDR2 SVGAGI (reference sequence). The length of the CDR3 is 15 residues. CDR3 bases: TGTGCCAGCAGTTACTCGGACATAATCCAAGAGACCCAGTACTTC. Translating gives CASSYSDIIQETQYF.

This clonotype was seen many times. CDR3 sequence (DNA): TGTGCCAGCAGTCCCTGGACTCCTAACTATGGCTACACCTTC. It encodes CASSPWTPNYGYTF. The V call is TRBV25-1, the J call TRBJ1-2; no clear D. This CDR3 has 14 amino acids. With 5 bases removed from V and 0 bases from J, the gap between germline ends came to 10 bases. Per germline, CDR1 MGHDK and CDR2 SYGVNS.

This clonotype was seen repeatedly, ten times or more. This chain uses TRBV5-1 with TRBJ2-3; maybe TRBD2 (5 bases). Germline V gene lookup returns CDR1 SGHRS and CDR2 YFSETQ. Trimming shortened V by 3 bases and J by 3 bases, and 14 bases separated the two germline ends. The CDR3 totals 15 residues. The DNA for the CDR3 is TGCGCCAGCAGCTATGGCGGGCTGGGAACAGATACGCAGTATTTT. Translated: CASSYGGLGTDTQYF.

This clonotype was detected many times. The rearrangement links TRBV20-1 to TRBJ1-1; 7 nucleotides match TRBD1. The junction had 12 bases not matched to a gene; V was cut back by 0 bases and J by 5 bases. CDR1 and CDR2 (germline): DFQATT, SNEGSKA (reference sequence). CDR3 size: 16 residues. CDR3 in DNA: TGCAGTGCTAGAGACCATACAGGGGAAGGAGGGACTGAAGCTTTCTTT. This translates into CSARDHTGEGGTEAFF.

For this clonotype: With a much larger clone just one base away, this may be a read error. The CDR3 DNA reads TGTGCCAGCAGTAGACAGGGGCTTGCAGCTTTCTTT. It yields the protein CASSRQGLAAFF. V and J are TRBV27 and TRBJ1-1, with 8 bases lining up with TRBD1. This CDR3 spans 12 amino acids. The V and J ends lost 5 bases and 10 bases, in that order; junction bases with no gene match: 6. CDR1 is MNHEY, CDR2 SMNVEV, per germline (reference sequence).

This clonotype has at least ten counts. CDR3 in amino acids: CAISERDNEKLFF. DNA of the CDR3: TGTGCCATCAGTGAAAGGGATAATGAAAAACTGTTTTTT. V usage is TRBV10-3 and J usage is TRBJ1-4, with no clear D. The V end was cut by 3 bases, the J end by 4 bases, with 6 bases between. Germline V CDR1 and CDR2: ENHRY, SYGVKD. The CDR3 is 13 amino acids.

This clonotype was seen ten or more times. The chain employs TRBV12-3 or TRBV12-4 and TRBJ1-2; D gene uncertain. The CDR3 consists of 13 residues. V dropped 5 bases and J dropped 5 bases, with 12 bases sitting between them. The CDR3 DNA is TGTGCCAGCAGTCCCCGACACGATTATGGCTACACCTTC. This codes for CASSPRHDYGYTF.

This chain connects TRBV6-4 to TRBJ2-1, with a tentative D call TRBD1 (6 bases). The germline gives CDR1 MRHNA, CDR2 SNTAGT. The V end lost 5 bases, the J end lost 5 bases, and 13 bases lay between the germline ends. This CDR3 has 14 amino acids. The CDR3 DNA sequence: TGTGCCAGCAGTCGAGGGGGTGGGGACAATGAGCAGTTCTTC. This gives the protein CASSRGGGDNEQFF.

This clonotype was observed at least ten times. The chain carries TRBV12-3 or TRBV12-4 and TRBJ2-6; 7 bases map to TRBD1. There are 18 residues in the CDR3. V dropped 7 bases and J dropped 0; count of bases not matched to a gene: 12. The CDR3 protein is CASTFDREFCSGANVLTF. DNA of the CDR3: TGTGCCAGCACTTTCGACAGGGAATTTTGCTCTGGGGCCAACGTCCTGACTTTC.

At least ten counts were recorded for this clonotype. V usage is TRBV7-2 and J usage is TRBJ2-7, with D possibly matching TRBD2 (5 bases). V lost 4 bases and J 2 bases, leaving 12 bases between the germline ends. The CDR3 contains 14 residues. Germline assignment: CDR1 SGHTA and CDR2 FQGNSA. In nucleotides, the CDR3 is TGTGCCAGCAGCTACGGTGGGCGGGCCTACGAGCAGTACTTC. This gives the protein CASSYGGRAYEQYF.

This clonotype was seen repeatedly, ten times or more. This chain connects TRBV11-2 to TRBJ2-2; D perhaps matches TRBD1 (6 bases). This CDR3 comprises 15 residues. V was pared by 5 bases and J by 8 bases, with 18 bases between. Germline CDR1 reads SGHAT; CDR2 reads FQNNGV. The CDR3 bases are TGTGCCAGCAGCCCACGACAGGCAACGGGTGGGGAGCTGTTTTTT. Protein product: CASSPRQATGGELFF.

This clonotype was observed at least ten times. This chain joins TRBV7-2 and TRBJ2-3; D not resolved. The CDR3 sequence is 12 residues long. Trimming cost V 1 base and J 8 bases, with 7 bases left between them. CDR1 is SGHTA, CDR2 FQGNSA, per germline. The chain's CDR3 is CASSLGVGTQYF. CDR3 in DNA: TGTGCCAGCAGCTTAGGGGTTGGTACGCAGTATTTT.

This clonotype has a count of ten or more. The CDR3 DNA reads TGTGCCAGCAGCTTATTTGGACAGATTAATGAAAAACTGTTTTTT. It is translated as CASSLFGQINEKLFF. The rearrangement uses TRBV7-2 and TRBJ1-4; weak D call: TRBD1 (6 bases). V was clipped by 2 bases and J by 4 bases, with 11 bases between them. The CDR3 has 15 amino acids. CDR1 is SGHTA, CDR2 FQGNSA, per germline.

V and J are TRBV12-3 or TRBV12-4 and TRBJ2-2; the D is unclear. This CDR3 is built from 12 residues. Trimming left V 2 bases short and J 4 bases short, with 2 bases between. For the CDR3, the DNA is TGTGCCAGCAGTTTAATCACCGGGGAGCTGTTTTTT. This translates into CASSLITGELFF.

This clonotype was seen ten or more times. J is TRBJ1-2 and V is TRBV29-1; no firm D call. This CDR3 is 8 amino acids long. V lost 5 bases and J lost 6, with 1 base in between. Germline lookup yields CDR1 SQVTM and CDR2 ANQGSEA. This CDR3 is CSVHGYTF. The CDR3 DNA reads TGCAGCGTTCATGGCTACACCTTC.

In DNA form, the CDR3 reads TGTGCCAGCAGTTACTCGAGGCGGGAGGTCCTTTCGAGCTCCTACAATGAGCAGTTCTTC. Translating gives CASSYSRREVLSSSYNEQFF. The chain is built from TRBV6-2 or TRBV6-3 and TRBJ2-1, with TRBD2 identical over 8 bases. Germline CDR1 and CDR2: MNHEY and SVGEGT. The CDR3 runs to 20 residues. Trimming removed 0 bases from V and 0 bases from J; junction bases left unmatched: 13.

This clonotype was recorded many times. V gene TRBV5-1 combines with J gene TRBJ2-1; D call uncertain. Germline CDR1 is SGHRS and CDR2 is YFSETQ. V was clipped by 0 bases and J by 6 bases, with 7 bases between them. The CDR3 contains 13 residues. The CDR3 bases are TGCGCCAGCAGCTTGGGTATGCGCAATGAGCAGTTCTTC. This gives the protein CASSLGMRNEQFF.

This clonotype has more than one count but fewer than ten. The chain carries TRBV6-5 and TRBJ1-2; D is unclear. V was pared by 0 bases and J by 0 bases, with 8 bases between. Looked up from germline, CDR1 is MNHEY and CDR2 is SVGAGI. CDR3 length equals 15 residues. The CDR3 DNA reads TGTGCCAGCAGTTACTCTCCACGGTCTAACTATGGCTACACCTTC. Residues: CASSYSPRSNYGYTF.

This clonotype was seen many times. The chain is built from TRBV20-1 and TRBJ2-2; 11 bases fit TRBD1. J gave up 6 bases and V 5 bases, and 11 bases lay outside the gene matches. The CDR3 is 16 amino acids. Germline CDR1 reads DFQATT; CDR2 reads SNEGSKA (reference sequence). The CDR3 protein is CSAYRDRGWNAGELFF. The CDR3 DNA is TGCAGTGCTTACCGGGACAGGGGGTGGAATGCCGGGGAGCTGTTTTTT.

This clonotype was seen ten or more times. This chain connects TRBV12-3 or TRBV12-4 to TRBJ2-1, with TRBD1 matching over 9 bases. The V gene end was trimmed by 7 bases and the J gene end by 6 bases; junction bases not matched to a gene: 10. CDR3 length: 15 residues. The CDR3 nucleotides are TGTGCCAGCAACGCTCCGGGACAGGGTGGCAATGAGCAGTTCTTC. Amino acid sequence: CASNAPGQGGNEQFF.

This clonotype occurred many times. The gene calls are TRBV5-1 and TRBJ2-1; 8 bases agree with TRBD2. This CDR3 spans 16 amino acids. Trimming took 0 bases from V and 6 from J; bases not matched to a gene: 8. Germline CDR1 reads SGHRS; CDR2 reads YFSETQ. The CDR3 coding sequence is TGCGCCAGCAGCTTGGGCGCGGGAGGCCTGGGCAATGAGCAGTTCTTC. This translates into CASSLGAGGLGNEQFF.

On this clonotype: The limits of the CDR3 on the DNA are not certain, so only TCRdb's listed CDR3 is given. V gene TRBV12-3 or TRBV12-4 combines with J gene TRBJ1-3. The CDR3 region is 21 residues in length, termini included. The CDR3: CASSFYICSATRPGSGNTIYF.

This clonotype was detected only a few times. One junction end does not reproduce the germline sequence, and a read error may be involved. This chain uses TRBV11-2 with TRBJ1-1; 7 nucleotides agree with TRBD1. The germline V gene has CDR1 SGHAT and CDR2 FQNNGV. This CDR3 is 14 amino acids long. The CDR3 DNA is TGTGCCAGCAGCTCCGTACAGGGGAACCCTGAAGCTTTCTTT. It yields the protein CASSSVQGNPEAFF.

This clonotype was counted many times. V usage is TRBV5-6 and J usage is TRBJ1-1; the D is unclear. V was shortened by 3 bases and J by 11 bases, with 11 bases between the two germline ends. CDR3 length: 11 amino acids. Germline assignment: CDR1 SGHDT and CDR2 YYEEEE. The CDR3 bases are TGTGCCAGCAGCTCGAGACGTAGGGCTTTCTTT. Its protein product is CASSSRRRAFF.

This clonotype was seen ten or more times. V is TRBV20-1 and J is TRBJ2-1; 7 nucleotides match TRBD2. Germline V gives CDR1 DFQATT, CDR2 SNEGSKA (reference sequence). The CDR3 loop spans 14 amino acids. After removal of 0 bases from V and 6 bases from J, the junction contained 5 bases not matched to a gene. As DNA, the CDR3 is TGCAGTGCTAGAGATCCGGGAGGTACCAATGAGCAGTTCTTC. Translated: CSARDPGGTNEQFF.